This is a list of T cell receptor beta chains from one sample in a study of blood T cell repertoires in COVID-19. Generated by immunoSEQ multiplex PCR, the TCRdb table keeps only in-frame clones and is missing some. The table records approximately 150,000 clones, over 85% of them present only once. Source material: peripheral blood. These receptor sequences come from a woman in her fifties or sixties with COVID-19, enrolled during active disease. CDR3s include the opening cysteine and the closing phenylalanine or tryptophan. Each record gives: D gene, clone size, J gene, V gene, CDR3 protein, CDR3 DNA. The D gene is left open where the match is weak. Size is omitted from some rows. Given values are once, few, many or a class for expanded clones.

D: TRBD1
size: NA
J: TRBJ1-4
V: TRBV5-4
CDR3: CASRDTGGANEKLFF
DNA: TGTGCCAGCAGGGACACAGGGGGAGCTAATGAAAAACTGTTTTTT

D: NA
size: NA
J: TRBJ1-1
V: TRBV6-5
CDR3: CASIGWGGTEAFF
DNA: TGTGCCAGCATTGGGTGGGGAGGCACTGAAGCTTTCTTT

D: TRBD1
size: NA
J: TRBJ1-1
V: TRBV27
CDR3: CASRLETGGLGTEAFF
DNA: TGTGCCAGCAGGCTCGAGACAGGGGGCTTGGGGACTGAAGCTTTCTTT

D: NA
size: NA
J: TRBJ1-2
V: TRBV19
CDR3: CASSDSNYGYTF
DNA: TGTGCCAGTAGTGACAGTAACTATGGCTACACCTTC

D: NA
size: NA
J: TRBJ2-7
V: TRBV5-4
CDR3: CASSLAQGHFYEQYF
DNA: TGTGCCAGCAGCTTGGCCCAGGGCCACTTCTACGAGCAGTACTTC

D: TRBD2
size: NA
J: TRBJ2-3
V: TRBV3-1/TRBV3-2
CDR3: CASSQEPSGGGPQSTDTQYF
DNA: TGTGCCAGCAGCCAAGAGCCCTCGGGCGGGGGGCCACAGAGCACAGATACGCAGTATTTT

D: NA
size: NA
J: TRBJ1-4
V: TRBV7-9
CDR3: CASSSRQKAFEKLFF
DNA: TGTGCCAGCAGCAGCAGACAGAAAGCCTTTGAAAAACTGTTTTTT

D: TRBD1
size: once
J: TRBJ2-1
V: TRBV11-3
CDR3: CASSRDRANEQFF
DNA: TGTGCCAGTTCCCGGGACAGGGCCAATGAGCAGTTCTTC

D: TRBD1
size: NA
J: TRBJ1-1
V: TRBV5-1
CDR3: CASSFTGEDTEAFF
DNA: TGCGCCAGCAGCTTCACAGGGGAGGACACTGAAGCTTTCTTT

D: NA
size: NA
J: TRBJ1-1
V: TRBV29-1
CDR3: CSGQVMNTEAFF
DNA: TGCAGCGGACAGGTAATGAACACTGAAGCTTTCTTT

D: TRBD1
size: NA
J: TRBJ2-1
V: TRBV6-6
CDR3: CASSQQGLGLDEQFF
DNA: TGTGCCAGCAGTCAACAGGGGCTGGGGTTGGATGAGCAGTTCTTC

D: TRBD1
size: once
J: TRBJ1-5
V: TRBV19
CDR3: CASSIWSQGDQPQHF
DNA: TGTGCCAGTAGTATATGGAGTCAGGGGGATCAGCCCCAGCATTTT

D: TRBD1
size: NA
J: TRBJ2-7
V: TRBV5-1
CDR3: CASSFLDRGYEQYF
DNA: TGCGCCAGCAGCTTTCTGGACAGGGGATACGAGCAGTACTTC

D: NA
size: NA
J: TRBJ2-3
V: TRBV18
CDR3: CASSPGQAGSDTQYF
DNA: TGTGCCAGCTCACCCGGCCAGGCGGGTTCAGATACGCAGTATTTT

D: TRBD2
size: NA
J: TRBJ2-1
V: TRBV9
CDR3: CASSVELAVNEQFF
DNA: TGTGCCAGCAGCGTAGAACTAGCGGTCAATGAGCAGTTCTTC

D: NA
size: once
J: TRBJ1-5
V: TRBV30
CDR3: CAWRLSGDQPQHF
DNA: TGTGCCTGGAGGCTGAGTGGAGATCAGCCCCAGCATTTT

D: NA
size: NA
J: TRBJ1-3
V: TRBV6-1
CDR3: CASSEQLGNTIYF
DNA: TGTGCCAGCAGTGAACAACTTGGAAACACCATATATTTT

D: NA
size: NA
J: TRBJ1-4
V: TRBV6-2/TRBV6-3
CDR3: CASSTTETNEKLFF
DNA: TGTGCCAGCAGTACGACAGAAACTAATGAAAAACTGTTTTTT

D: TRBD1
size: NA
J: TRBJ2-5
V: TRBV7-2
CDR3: CASSSQGQGGQETQYF
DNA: TGTGCCAGCAGCTCTCAGGGACAGGGTGGCCAAGAGACCCAGTACTTC

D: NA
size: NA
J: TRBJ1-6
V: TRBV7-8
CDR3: CASSLNIWGRNNSPLHF
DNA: TGTGCCAGCAGCTTAAATATCTGGGGGCGGAATAATTCACCCCTCCACTTT

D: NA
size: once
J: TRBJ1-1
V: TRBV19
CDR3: CASSSSQAGGAFGSTEAFF
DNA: TGTGCCAGTAGTAGTAGCCAGGCGGGGGGGGCTTTCGGGAGTACTGAAGCTTTCTTT

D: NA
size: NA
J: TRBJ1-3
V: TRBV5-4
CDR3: CASSGGAKNSGNTIYF
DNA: TGTGCCAGCAGCGGGGGGGCAAAGAACTCTGGAAACACCATATATTTT

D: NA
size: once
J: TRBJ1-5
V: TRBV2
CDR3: CASSESQGISNQPQHF
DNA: TGTGCCAGCAGTGAATCTCAGGGAATTAGCAATCAGCCCCAGCATTTT

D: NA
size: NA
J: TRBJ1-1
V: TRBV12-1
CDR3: CASSSPPDRPNTEAFF
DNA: TGTGCCAGCAGCTCCCCCCCGGACAGGCCGAACACTGAAGCTTTCTTT

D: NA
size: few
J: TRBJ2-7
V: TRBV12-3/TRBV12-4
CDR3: CASSLGAREQYF
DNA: TGTGCCAGCAGTTTGGGGGCTAGGGAGCAGTACTTC

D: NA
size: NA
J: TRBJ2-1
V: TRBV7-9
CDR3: CASSLAPASPGLNEQFF
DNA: TGTGCCAGCAGCTTAGCCCCAGCTTCCCCGGGACTTAATGAGCAGTTCTTC

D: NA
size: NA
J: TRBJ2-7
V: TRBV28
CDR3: CASTASGYRYEQYF
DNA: TGTGCCAGCACGGCGTCCGGGTACAGGTACGAGCAGTACTTC

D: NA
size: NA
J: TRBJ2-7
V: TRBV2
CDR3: CASSEVLRAYEQYF
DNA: TGTGCCAGCAGTGAAGTTCTCAGGGCGTACGAGCAGTACTTC

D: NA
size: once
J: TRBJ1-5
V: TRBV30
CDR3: CAWSVARQPQHF
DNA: TGTGCCTGGAGCGTGGCCAGGCAGCCCCAGCATTTT

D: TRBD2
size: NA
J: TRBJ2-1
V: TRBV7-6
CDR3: CASSLGAGTSGYNEQFF
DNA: TGTGCCAGCAGCTTAGGCGCCGGGACTAGCGGCTACAATGAGCAGTTCTTC

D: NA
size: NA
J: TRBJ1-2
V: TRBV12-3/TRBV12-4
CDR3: CASQQGETDGYTF
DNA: TGTGCCAGCCAACAGGGCGAAACTGATGGCTACACCTTC

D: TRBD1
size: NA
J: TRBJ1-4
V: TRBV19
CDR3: CASSPLRQGGEKLFF
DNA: TGTGCCAGTAGTCCCCTTCGCCAGGGGGGTGAAAAACTGTTTTTT

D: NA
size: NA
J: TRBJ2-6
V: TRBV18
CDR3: CASSPPGLSGANVLTF
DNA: TGTGCCAGCTCACCACCGGGACTCTCTGGGGCCAACGTCCTGACTTTC

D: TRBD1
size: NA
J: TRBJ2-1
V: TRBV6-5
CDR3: CASSYSTGGPYNEQFF
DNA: TGTGCCAGCAGTTACTCTACAGGGGGCCCCTACAATGAGCAGTTCTTC

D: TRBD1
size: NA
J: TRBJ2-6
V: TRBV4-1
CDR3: CASSRTGISGANVLTF
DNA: TGCGCCAGCAGCCGGACAGGTATCTCTGGGGCCAACGTCCTGACTTTC

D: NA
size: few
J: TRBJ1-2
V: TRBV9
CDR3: CASSPSFGGYTF
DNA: TGTGCCAGCAGCCCCTCATTCGGGGGCTACACCTTC

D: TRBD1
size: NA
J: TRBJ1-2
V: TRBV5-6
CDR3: CASSSNTGAAYGYTF
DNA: TGTGCCAGCAGCTCAAATACAGGGGCAGCCTATGGCTACACCTTC

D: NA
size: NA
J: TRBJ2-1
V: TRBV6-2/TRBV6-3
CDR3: CASSYSSLYNEQFF
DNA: TGTGCCAGCAGTTACTCGAGCCTGTACAATGAGCAGTTCTTC

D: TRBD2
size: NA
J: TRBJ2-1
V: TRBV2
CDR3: CASTMSGVGSYNEQFF
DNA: TGTGCCAGCACGATGAGCGGGGTTGGCTCCTACAATGAGCAGTTCTTC

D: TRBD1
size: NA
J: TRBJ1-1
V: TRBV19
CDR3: CASSAQGTEAFF
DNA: TGTGCCAGTAGTGCACAGGGGACTGAAGCTTTCTTT

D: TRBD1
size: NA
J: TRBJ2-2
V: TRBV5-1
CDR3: CASSPIAAAGGRSGELFF
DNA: TGCGCCAGCAGCCCAATTGCTGCCGCAGGGGGTCGGTCCGGGGAGCTGTTTTTT

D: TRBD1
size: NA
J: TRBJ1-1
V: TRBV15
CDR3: CATSRGQGATEAFF
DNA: TGTGCCACCAGCAGAGGACAGGGGGCAACTGAAGCTTTCTTT

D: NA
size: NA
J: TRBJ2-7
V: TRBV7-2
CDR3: CASSLALSSAVLEQYF
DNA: TGTGCCAGCAGCTTAGCGCTGTCTAGCGCCGTACTCGAGCAGTACTTC

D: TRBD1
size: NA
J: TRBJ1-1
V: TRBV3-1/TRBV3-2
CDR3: CASSARDRGAEAFF
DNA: TGTGCCAGCAGCGCTCGGGACAGGGGAGCTGAAGCTTTCTTT

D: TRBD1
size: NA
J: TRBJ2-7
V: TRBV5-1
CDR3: CASSGQGENEQYF
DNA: TGCGCCAGCAGTGGACAGGGAGAGAACGAGCAGTACTTC

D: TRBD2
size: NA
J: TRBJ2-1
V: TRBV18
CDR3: CASSPLLTSGGADEQFF
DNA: TGTGCCAGCTCACCACTACTCACTAGCGGGGGGGCCGATGAGCAGTTCTTC

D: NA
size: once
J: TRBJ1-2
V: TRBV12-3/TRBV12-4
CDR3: CASSSYRSYTF
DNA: TGTGCCAGCAGTTCTTACAGAAGCTACACCTTC

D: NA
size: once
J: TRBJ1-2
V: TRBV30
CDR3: CAWSLGGGNYGYTF
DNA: TGTGCCTGGAGTTTAGGGGGGGGTAACTATGGCTACACCTTC

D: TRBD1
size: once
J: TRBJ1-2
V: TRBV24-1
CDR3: CATSDAGTEYGYTF
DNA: TGTGCCACCAGTGATGCCGGGACAGAATATGGCTACACCTTC

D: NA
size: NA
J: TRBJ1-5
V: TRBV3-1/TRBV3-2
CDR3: CASSQVRGPQHF
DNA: TGTGCCAGCAGCCAAGTTCGGGGGCCCCAGCATTTT

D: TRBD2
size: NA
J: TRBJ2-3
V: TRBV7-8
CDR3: CASSGTSWGGTDTQYF
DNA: TGTGCCAGCAGCGGGACTAGTTGGGGGGGAACAGATACGCAGTATTTT

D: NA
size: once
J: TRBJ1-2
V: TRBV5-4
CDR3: CASSFPDSVFYGYTF
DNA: TGTGCCAGCAGCTTCCCCGATAGTGTTTTCTATGGCTACACCTTC

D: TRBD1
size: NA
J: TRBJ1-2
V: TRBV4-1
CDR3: CASSQRGSRQGAGGYTF
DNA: TGCGCCAGCAGCCAACGGGGGAGTCGACAGGGGGCGGGAGGCTACACCTTC

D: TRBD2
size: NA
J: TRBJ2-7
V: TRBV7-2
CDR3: CASSLYGLEVLGEQYF
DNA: TGTGCCAGCAGCTTATACGGACTAGAGGTGCTAGGTGAGCAGTACTTC

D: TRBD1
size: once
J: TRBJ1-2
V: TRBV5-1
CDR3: CASSIGQVTNYGYTF
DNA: TGCGCCAGCAGCATCGGACAGGTGACTAACTATGGCTACACCTTC

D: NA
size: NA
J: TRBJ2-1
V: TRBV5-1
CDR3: CASSLKQGDYNEQFF
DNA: TGCGCCAGCAGCTTGAAACAGGGTGATTACAATGAGCAGTTCTTC